The 19 T cell receptor beta chains presented below share a single source sample, sequenced in a study of neurological immune-mediated disorders. In TCRdb, the 5' RACE reads were re-called with MiXCR into one record per CDR3 protein. The table lists 52,000 or so distinct CDR3 sequences, 4% of them singletons. Sequences were obtained from CD4+ T cells from blood. The receptors shown here come from a middle-aged woman with multiple sclerosis.

This clonotype was seen repeatedly, ten times or more. V usage is TRBV4-1 and J usage is TRBJ2-3; D might be TRBD2 (7 bases). Trimming removed 4 bases at V and 2 bases at J, with 19 bases between. The length of the CDR3 is 17 residues. CDR1 is MGHRA and CDR2 is YSYEKL in the germline V gene. The CDR3 bases are TGCGCCAGCAGCCCTTCCTGGCGGGGGCCCTCCACAGATACGCAGTATTTT. Translation: CASSPSWRGPSTDTQYF.

This clonotype has a count of ten or more. This sequence joins TRBV3-1 and TRBJ2-2; no firm D call. The length of the CDR3 is 14 residues. CDR1 is LGHDT and CDR2 is YNNKEL in the germline V gene (reference sequence). With 3 bases removed from V and 4 bases from J, the gap between germline ends came to 9 bases. CDR3 residues: CASSQSAGTGELFF. The CDR3 DNA sequence: TGTGCCAGCAGCCAGTCAGCAGGCACCGGGGAGCTGTTTTTT.

This clonotype has a count of ten or more. J is TRBJ1-5 and V is TRBV12-3 or TRBV12-4, with no clear D. There are 12 residues in the CDR3. V gave up 6 bases and J gave up 6 bases, with 9 bases separating them. DNA of the CDR3: TGTGCCAGCAGCTTGACCGGTCAGCCCCAGCATTTT. Protein: CASSLTGQPQHF.

This clonotype was found many times. This chain connects TRBV10-3 to TRBJ2-3; 13 bases line up with TRBD2. V dropped 4 bases and J dropped 1; count of bases not matched to a gene: 2. CDR3 length: 16 amino acids. Looked up from germline, CDR1 is ENHRY and CDR2 is SYGVKD. CDR3: CAISGGTSGGTDTQYF. CDR3 nucleotide sequence: TGTGCCATCAGTGGAGGGACTAGCGGGGGCACAGATACGCAGTATTTT.

This clonotype has a count of ten or more. This chain links TRBV5-1 with TRBJ1-3, with D hard to call. Trimming took 7 bases from V and 0 from J, leaving 17 bases between them. Germline assignment: CDR1 SGHRS and CDR2 YFSETQ. The length of the CDR3 is 16 residues. The CDR3 spells CASSLERITSGNTIYF. CDR3 nucleotides: TGCGCCAGCTCCCTGGAAAGGATTACCTCTGGAAACACCATATATTTT. Complete variable domain (other parts from reference TRBV5-1 and TRBJ1-3): KAGVTQTPRYLIKTRGQQVTLSCSPISGHRSVSWYQQTPGQGLQFLFEYFSETQRNKGNFPGRFSGRQFSNSRSEMNVSTLELGDSALYLCASSLERITSGNTIYFGEGSWLTVV.

The CDR3: CASGLVTYRTLYINYGYTF. The CDR3 nucleotides are TGTGCTAGTGGTTTGGTAACGTACAGGACCTTGTACATAAACTATGGCTACACCTTC. The chain recombines TRBV12-5 with TRBJ1-2; D may be TRBD1 (5 bases). The germline gives CDR1 LGHNT, CDR2 FRNRAP. This CDR3 contains 19 residues. The V and J ends lost 0 bases and 2 bases respectively, with 22 bases between them.

The sample holds many counts of this clonotype. The chain joins TRBV7-6 to TRBJ2-5, with TRBD1 matching 11 bases. This CDR3 is built from 15 residues. With V trimmed by 5 bases and J by 4 bases, 6 bases remained unmatched. CDR1 is SGHVS, CDR2 FNYEAQ, per germline. The CDR3 nucleotides read TGTGCCAGCAGCCAGACCGGGACAGGGGGAGAGACCCAGTACTTC. This sequence encodes CASSQTGTGGETQYF. Combining the CDR3 with reference TRBV7-6 and TRBJ2-5 gives the whole variable domain GAGVSQSPRYKVTKRGQDVALRCDPISGHVSLYWYRQALGQGPEFLTYFNYEAQQDKSGLPNDRFSAERPEGSISTLTIQRTEQRDSAMYRCASSQTGTGGETQYFGPGTRLLVL.

In its sample, this clonotype was seen many times. This chain uses TRBV10-3 with TRBJ1-2; TRBD1 matches 7 bases. Germline-derived CDR1 and CDR2 are ENHRY and SYGVKD. The CDR3 has 15 amino acids. The V and J ends lost 2 bases and 0 bases, in that order; junction bases with no gene match: 3. In nucleotides, the CDR3 is TGTGCCATCAGTGAGCGGGACAGTACTAACTATGGCTACACCTTC. Translation: CAISERDSTNYGYTF.

In its sample, this clonotype was seen many times. This chain joins TRBV5-1 and TRBJ1-1; tentatively, D is TRBD1 (5 bases). The CDR3 loop spans 15 amino acids. Germline V gene lookup returns CDR1 SGHRS and CDR2 YFSETQ. V was clipped by 6 bases and J by 1 base, with 16 bases between them. The CDR3: CASTPPGRGNTEAFF. CDR3 DNA: TGCGCCAGCACCCCGCCAGGGCGGGGGAACACTGAAGCTTTCTTT.

This clonotype occurred many times. J is TRBJ2-2 and V is TRBV20-1; 13 bases match TRBD2. CDR1 DFQATT and CDR2 SNEGSKA come from the germline V gene (reference sequence). The CDR3 extends over 16 amino acids. V was clipped by 6 bases and J by 2 bases; unmatched bases: 6. CDR3 DNA: TGCAGTGCAAGGACTAGCGGGGGCAAAAACACCGGGGAGCTGTTTTTT. Protein sequence: CSARTSGGKNTGELFF.

This clonotype showed up many times. This chain links TRBV18 with TRBJ2-5, with D unclear. Deletions cut 0 bases from V and 4 bases from J, with 12 bases between. Germline CDR1 and CDR2: KGHSH and LQKENI. The CDR3 runs to 15 residues. The CDR3 DNA reads as TGTGCCAGCTCACCACCGAATGGGCATGGAGAGACCCAGTACTTC. It specifies CASSPPNGHGETQYF.

This clonotype was picked up many times. The chain employs TRBV5-1 and TRBJ1-1; D uncertain. The CDR3 loop spans 13 amino acids. V was trimmed by 2 bases and J by 8 bases, leaving 13 bases between them. Germline assignment: CDR1 SGHRS and CDR2 YFSETQ. CDR3 sequence: CASSFSYSDEAFF. DNA for the CDR3: TGCGCCAGCAGCTTCTCATACAGCGACGAAGCTTTCTTT.

This clonotype occurred many times. V and J are TRBV2 and TRBJ2-1; 10 bases line up with TRBD2. Germline-derived CDR1 and CDR2 are SNHLY and FYNNEI. The J segment lost 8 bases and the V segment lost 9 bases, leaving 10 bases of the junction unmatched. CDR3 length: 14 residues. CDR3 DNA: TGTGCCAGTGGTAGCGGGGGGTTCTTCCATGAGCAGTTCTTC. Protein: CASGSGGFFHEQFF.

In this sample, this clonotype turned up many times. This chain connects TRBV7-2 to TRBJ2-7, with D uncertain. CDR1 is SGHTA and CDR2 is FQGNSA in the germline V gene. The V gene lost 1 base and the J gene lost 4 bases, with 5 bases spanning the gap. The CDR3 is 12 residues long. This CDR3 reads CASSLGAYEQYF. DNA for the CDR3: TGTGCCAGCAGCTTAGGGGCTTACGAGCAGTACTTC.

This clonotype was picked up many times. The chain uses TRBV12-3 or TRBV12-4 and TRBJ1-2; 8 bases align to TRBD1. The CDR3 runs 15 residues. The V segment lost 2 bases and the J segment 6 bases; nucleotides outside the gene matches: 8. CDR3 sequence (DNA): TGTGCCAGCAGTTTAAGAATTCGGACAGGGCATGGCTACACCTTC. This encodes CASSLRIRTGHGYTF.

This clonotype was recorded at least ten times. This chain joins TRBV4-1 and TRBJ1-6, with 9 bases lining up with TRBD1. Looked up from germline, CDR1 is MGHRA and CDR2 is YSYEKL. The CDR3 has 15 residues. Germline trimming cut 4 bases from V and 9 bases from J; bases unmatched to any gene: 7. CDR3 protein: CASSRRQGDGSPLHF. The CDR3 region has the DNA TGCGCCAGCAGCCGCCGACAGGGGGATGGTTCACCCCTCCACTTT.

Comments on this clonotype: Compared with germline, one end of the junction differs, possibly owing to a read error. The chain uses TRBV6-5 and TRBJ2-1; 7 bases are a match to TRBD2. Germline lookup yields CDR1 MNHEY and CDR2 SVGAGI. This CDR3 comprises 18 residues. CDR3 amino acids: CTSMRLAESKSSYNEQFF. In DNA form, the CDR3 reads TGTACCAGCATGAGGCTAGCGGAGTCCAAGAGCTCCTACAATGAGCAGTTCTTC.

Ten or more counts support this clonotype. The CDR3 spells CAIRGDAGGNSPLHF. DNA for the CDR3: TGTGCCATCAGGGGGGACGCGGGAGGTAATTCACCCCTCCACTTT. The chain couples TRBV10-3 to TRBJ1-6; tentatively, D is TRBD1 (5 bases). CDR1 is ENHRY and CDR2 is SYGVKD in the germline V gene. This CDR3 region has 15 residues. Trimming took 6 bases from V and 6 from J, leaving 15 bases between them.

This clonotype was picked up many times. The CDR3 loop is CATLDQGYGYTF. The CDR3 DNA sequence: TGTGCCACCCTCGACCAAGGGTATGGCTACACCTTC. The rearrangement uses TRBV19 and TRBJ1-2; D not resolved. Germline-derived CDR1 and CDR2 are LNHDA and SQIVND (reference sequence). The CDR3 runs 12 residues. Trimming removed 10 bases at V and 5 bases at J, with 14 bases between.